This TCR beta chain was captured in a study of T-cell memory formation after mild COVID-19. Across the whole study: TCR clusters largely stayed donor specific. Notes on the study in general: Some clones that responded turned up in pre-infection memory, which suggests that cross-reactive memory joined in.

5'RACE with constant-segment primers built TCRalpha and TCRbeta cDNA libraries with UMIs. Via MiXCR, TCRdb re-called the 5' RACE reads, giving one row per CDR3 protein. The sample has around 150,000 distinct CDR3 sequences, about 14% seen once. CDR1 and CDR2 from the germline V gene are SGHNT and YENEEA. CDR3 length: 16 residues. Trimming shortened V by 5 bases and J by 5 bases, and 21 bases separated the two germline ends. This clonotype was seen many times. What it binds is not known. The sample was PBMCs or a T cell subset sorted from them (not recorded which). The TCR comes from an adult woman who had mild COVID-19 (a few samples of this study predate the infection). Cell type and time point are not known. V usage is TRBV11-3 and J usage is TRBJ2-5; possibly TRBD2 for D (7 bases). Here the CDR3 reads CASSPLGGLRGETQYF. The CDR3 region has the DNA TGTGCCAGCAGCCCACTGGGGGGGCTGAGAGGGGAGACCCAGTACTTC. Combining the CDR3 with reference TRBV11-3 and TRBJ2-5 gives the whole variable domain EAGVVQSPRYKIIEKKQPVAFWCNPISGHNTLYWYLQNLGQGPELLIRYENEEAVDDSQLPKDRFSAERLKGVDSTLKIQPAELGDSAVYLCASSPLGGLRGETQYFGPGTRLLVL.